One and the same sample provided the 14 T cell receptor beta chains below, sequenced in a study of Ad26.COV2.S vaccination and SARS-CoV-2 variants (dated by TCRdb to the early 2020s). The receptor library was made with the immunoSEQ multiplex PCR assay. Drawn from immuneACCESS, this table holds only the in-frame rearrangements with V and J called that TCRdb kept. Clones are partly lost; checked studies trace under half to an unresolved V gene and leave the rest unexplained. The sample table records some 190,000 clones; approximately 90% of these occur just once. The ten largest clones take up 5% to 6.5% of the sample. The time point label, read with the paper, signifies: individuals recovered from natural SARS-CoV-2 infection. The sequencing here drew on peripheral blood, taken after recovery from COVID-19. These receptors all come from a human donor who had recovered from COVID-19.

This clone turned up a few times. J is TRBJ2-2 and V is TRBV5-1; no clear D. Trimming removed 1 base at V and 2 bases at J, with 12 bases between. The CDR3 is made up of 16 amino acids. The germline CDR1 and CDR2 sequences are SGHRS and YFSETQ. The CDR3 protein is CASSLRQVSNTGELFF. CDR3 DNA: TGCGCCAGCAGCTTGAGGCAGGTTAGCAACACCGGGGAGCTGTTTTTT.

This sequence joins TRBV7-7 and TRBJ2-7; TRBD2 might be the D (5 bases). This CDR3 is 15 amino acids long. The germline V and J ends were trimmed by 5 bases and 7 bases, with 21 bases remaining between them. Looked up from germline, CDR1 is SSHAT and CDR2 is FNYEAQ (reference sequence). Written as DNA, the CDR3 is TGTGCCAGCAGCCTCGGGGAACTCCTCGGGGAGGAGCAGTACTTC. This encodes CASSLGELLGEEQYF.

The CDR3 protein is CASSEVVRETQYF. DNA of the CDR3: TGTGCCAGCTCAGAAGTAGTCAGAGAGACCCAGTACTTC. The chain recombines TRBV18 with TRBJ2-5; D unclear. Germline CDR1 KGHSH, CDR2 LQKENI. Trimming shortened V by 5 bases and J by 4 bases, and 11 bases separated the two germline ends. The CDR3 loop spans 13 amino acids.

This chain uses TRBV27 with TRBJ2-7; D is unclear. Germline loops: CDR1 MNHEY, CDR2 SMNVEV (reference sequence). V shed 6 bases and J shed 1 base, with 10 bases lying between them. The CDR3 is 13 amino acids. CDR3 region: CASSHPISYEQYF. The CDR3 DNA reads TGTGCCAGCAGCCACCCAATATCCTACGAGCAGTACTTC.

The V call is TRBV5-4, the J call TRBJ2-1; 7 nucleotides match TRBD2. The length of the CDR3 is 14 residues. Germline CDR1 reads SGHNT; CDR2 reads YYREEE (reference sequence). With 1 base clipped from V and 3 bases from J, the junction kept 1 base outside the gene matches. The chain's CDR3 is CASSLSGDYNEQFF. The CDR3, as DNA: TGTGCCAGCAGCTTGAGCGGGGACTACAATGAGCAGTTCTTC.

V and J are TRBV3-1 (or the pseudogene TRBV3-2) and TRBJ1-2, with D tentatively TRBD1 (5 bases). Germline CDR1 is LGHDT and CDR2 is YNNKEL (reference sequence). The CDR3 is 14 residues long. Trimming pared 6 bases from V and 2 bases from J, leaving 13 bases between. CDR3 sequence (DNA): TGTGCCAGCAGAAAAGGGGCGGGGAACTATGGCTACACCTTC. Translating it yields CASRKGAGNYGYTF.

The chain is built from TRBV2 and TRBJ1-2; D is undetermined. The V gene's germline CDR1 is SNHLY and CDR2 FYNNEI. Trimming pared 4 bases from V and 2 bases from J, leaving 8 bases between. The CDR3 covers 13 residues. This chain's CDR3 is CASSVGGNYGYTF. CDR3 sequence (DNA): TGTGCCAGCAGTGTGGGCGGAAACTATGGCTACACCTTC.

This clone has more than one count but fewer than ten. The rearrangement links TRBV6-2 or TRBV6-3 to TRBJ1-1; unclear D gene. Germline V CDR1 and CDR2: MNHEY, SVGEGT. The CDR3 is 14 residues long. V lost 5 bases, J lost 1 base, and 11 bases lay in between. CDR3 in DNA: TGTGCCAGCAGTATGGGTAATGAGAACACTGAAGCTTTCTTT. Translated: CASSMGNENTEAFF.

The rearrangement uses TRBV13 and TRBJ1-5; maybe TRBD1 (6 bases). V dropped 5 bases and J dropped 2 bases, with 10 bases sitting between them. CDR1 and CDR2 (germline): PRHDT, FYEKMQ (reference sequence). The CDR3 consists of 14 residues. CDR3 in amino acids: CASSTGRGNQPQHF. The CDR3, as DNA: TGTGCCAGCAGCACAGGGCGGGGCAATCAGCCCCAGCATTTT.

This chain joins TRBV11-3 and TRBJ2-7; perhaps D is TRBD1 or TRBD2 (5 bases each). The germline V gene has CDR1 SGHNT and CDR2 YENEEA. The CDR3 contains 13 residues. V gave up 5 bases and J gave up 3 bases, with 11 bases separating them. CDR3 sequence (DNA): TGTGCCAGCAGCCAGACGGGGCACTACGAGCAGTACTTC. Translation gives CASSQTGHYEQYF.

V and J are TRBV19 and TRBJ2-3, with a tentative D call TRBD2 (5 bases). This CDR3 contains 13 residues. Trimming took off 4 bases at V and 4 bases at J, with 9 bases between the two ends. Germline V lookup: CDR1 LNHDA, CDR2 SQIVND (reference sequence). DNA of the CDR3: TGTGCCAGTAGTACCCGTAGCGCAGATACGCAGTATTTT. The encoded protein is CASSTRSADTQYF. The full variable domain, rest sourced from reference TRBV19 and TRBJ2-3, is DGGITQSPKYLFRKEGQNVTLSCEQNLNHDAMYWYRQDPGQGLRLIYYSQIVNDFQKGDIAEGYSVSREKKESFPLTVTSAQKNPTAFYLCASSTRSADTQYFGPGTRLTVL.

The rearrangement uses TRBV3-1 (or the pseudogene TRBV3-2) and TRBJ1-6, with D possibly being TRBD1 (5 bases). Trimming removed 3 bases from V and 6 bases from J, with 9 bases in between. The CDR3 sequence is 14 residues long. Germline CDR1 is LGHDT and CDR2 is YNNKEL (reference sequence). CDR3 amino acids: CASSQQGFNSPLHF. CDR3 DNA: TGTGCCAGCAGCCAGCAGGGATTTAATTCACCCCTCCACTTT.

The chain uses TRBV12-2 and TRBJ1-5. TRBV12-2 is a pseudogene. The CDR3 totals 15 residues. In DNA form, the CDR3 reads TGTGCAAGTCGCAATTGGGGACTCAATGATCAGCCCCAGCATTTT. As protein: CASRNWGLNDQPQHF.

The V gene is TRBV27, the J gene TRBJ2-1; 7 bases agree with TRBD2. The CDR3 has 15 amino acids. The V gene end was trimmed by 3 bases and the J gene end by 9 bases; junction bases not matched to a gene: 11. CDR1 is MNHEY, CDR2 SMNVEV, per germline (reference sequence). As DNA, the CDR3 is TGTGCCAGCAGTTTTGAGGGGAGGGGTGGCAGTGAGCAGTTCTTC. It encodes CASSFEGRGGSEQFF.